The clone carrying this TCR beta chain was detected only once. CD8+ and CD4+ T cells were negatively isolated; TEMRA cells were FACS-enriched. Random-hexamer reverse transcription was applied to roughly 0.5 to 1 ug RNA. TCRdb processed the immunoSEQ multiplex PCR reads anew with MiXCR; each CDR3 protein has one entry. The data show around 160,000 distinct CDR3 sequences, approximately 92% seen once. These data come from a study of CD8 T cells in Susac syndrome. Trimming pared 0 bases from V and 8 bases from J, leaving 8 bases between. Germline V gene lookup returns CDR1 LNHDA and CDR2 SQIVND (reference sequence). The CDR3 extends over 13 amino acids.

The receptor's source is a human donor in good health. The sequenced material came from CD4+ T cells from PBMCs. This rearrangement joins TRBV19 to TRBJ1-5, with no clear D. CDR3 DNA sequence: TGTGCCAGTAGTATAGATTGGCAGGAGCCCCAGCATTTT. Translating gives CASSIDWQEPQHF.